These 17 T cell receptor beta chains originate from one sample sequenced in a study of regulatory T cells in long-lasting Graves disease. Time point of the sample: newly diagnosed GD, antithyroid drugs for less than 3 months. With RNA extracted from PBMCs as input, the TCR library was made. Construction of TCR beta libraries relied on iRepertoire HTBI primers and on Arm-PCR targeting CDR3 regions. MiXCR was run by TCRdb on the multiplex PCR reads, yielding one entry per CDR3 protein. The sample has hundreds of thousands of distinct CDR3 sequences, about 16% seen once; the top ten hold just under 25%. These sequences were also reported in another study, on T cells in Graves' hyperthyroidism and ophthalmopathy.

The input for sequencing was peripheral blood mononuclear cells (PBMCs), taken at new diagnosis, from a patient treated with antithyroid drugs. The receptors were gathered from a woman aged 40-65 years with Graves disease.

This clonotype came up a few times. As DNA, the CDR3 is TGTGCCTGGGGACAAAACACCGGGGAGCTGTTTTTT. Its translation is CAWGQNTGELFF. This chain uses TRBV30 with TRBJ2-2; perhaps TRBD1 as D (5 bases). CDR1 GTSNPN and CDR2 SVGIG come from the germline V gene (reference sequence). The CDR3 covers 12 residues. Between the trimmed V and J ends, which lost 5 bases and 2 bases, there was a span of 6 bases.

This clonotype came up a few times. The chain links TRBV7-9 to TRBJ2-6; 7 bases map to TRBD1. The CDR3 has 16 amino acids. V gave up 5 bases and J gave up 0 bases; unmatched junction bases: 4. CDR1 and CDR2 (germline): SEHNR, FQNEAQ (reference sequence). Here the CDR3 reads CASSLTGDSGANVLTF. The DNA of the CDR3 is TGTGCCAGCAGCCTCACAGGGGACTCTGGGGCCAACGTCCTGACTTTC.

This rearrangement joins TRBV20-1 to TRBJ2-5, with a possible D match to TRBD1 (5 bases). Between the trimmed V and J ends, which lost 3 bases and 4 bases, there was a span of 9 bases. There are 12 residues in the CDR3. Germline-derived CDR1 and CDR2 are DFQATT and SNEGSKA (reference sequence). The CDR3 is CSASIGAETQYF. The DNA of the CDR3 is TGCAGTGCTAGTATAGGGGCAGAGACCCAGTACTTC.

This clonotype appeared many times. The genes are TRBV6-1 and TRBJ1-5; the D is unclear. This CDR3 has 13 residues. V dropped 8 bases and J dropped 6 bases, with 14 bases sitting between them. Germline V lookup: CDR1 MNHNS, CDR2 SASEGT. The CDR3 sequence is CASRFNTGQPQHF. As DNA, the CDR3 is TGTGCCAGCCGATTTAATACCGGTCAGCCCCAGCATTTT.

This chain uses TRBV7-9 with TRBJ2-4; no firm D call. V was cut by 2 bases and J by 0 bases, with 14 bases left in between. The CDR3 covers 17 residues. Germline assignment: CDR1 SEHNR and CDR2 FQNEAQ (reference sequence). CDR3 sequence reads: CASSLSGPTLAKNIQYF. The CDR3 DNA reads as TGTGCCAGCAGCTTAAGTGGACCAACCCTAGCCAAAAACATTCAGTACTTC. The variable domain in full, completed from reference TRBV7-9 and TRBJ2-4, reads DTGVSQNPRHKITKRGQNVTFRCDPISEHNRLYWYRQTLGQGPEFLTYFQNEAQLEKSRLLSDRFSAERPKGSFSTLEIQRTEQGDSAMYLCASSLSGPTLAKNIQYFGAGTRLSVL.

A few counts support this clonotype. The chain links TRBV4-1 to TRBJ2-7, with D uncertain. The CDR3 extends over 13 amino acids. Trimming took 0 bases from V and 2 from J, leaving 5 bases between them. From germline, CDR1 is MGHRA and CDR2 YSYEKL. The CDR3 DNA reads TGCGCCAGCAGCCAAGAAACGACCTACGAGCAGTACTTC. Amino acids: CASSQETTYEQYF.

The V call is TRBV12-3 or TRBV12-4, the J call TRBJ1-1; a possible D gene is TRBD1 (5 bases). The CDR3 is 13 amino acids. V lost 6 bases, J lost 3 bases, and 11 bases lay in between. The CDR3 here is CASSQQVYTEAFF. The CDR3 nucleotides are TGTGCCAGCAGCCAACAGGTGTACACTGAAGCTTTCTTT.

This clonotype was observed at least ten times. The J gene is TRBJ1-3, the V gene TRBV18; D may be TRBD1 (5 bases). Per the germline V gene, CDR1 is KGHSH and CDR2 is LQKENI. CDR3 size: 14 residues. V was cut by 3 bases and J by 4 bases, with 10 bases left in between. The CDR3 sequence is CASSPRTKGNTIYF. DNA for the CDR3: TGTGCCAGCTCACCCCGGACAAAAGGAAACACCATATATTTT. Drawing the rest from reference TRBV18 and TRBJ1-3, the complete variable domain is NAGVMQNPRHLVRRRGQEARLRCSPMKGHSHVYWYRQLPEEGLKFMVYLQKENIIDESGMPKERFSAEFPKEGPSILRIQQVVRGDSAAYFCASSPRTKGNTIYFGEGSWLTVV.

This clonotype was recorded at least ten times. The V gene is TRBV11-3, the J gene TRBJ2-1, with 7 bases matching TRBD2. The CDR3 spans 14 residues. Trimming removed 5 bases from V and 7 bases from J; junction bases left unmatched: 8. The germline V gene encodes CDR1 SGHNT and CDR2 YENEEA. The CDR3 spells CASSGWDYGNEQFF. The DNA of the CDR3 is TGTGCCAGCAGCGGTTGGGACTATGGGAATGAGCAGTTCTTC.

The gene calls are TRBV30 and TRBJ1-2, with D perhaps matching TRBD1 (5 bases). The V gene's germline CDR1 is GTSNPN and CDR2 SVGIG (reference sequence). This CDR3 has 13 residues. Trimming left V 1 base short and J 2 bases short, with 8 bases between. In DNA form, the CDR3 reads TGTGCCTGGAGTGGTCAGGGAAACTATGGCTACACCTTC. This sequence encodes CAWSGQGNYGYTF.

This chain uses TRBV27 with TRBJ1-5; D might be TRBD1 (5 bases). Germline lookup yields CDR1 MNHEY and CDR2 SMNVEV (reference sequence). CDR3 length: 15 residues. Trimming took off 6 bases at V and 3 bases at J, with 15 bases between the two ends. The CDR3 spells CASSLGGVANQPQHF. The CDR3 region has the DNA TGTGCCAGCAGCCTGGGGGGAGTGGCCAATCAGCCCCAGCATTTT.

This chain links TRBV7-9 with TRBJ2-1; D is possibly TRBD2 (5 bases). The CDR3 has 12 residues. Germline assignment: CDR1 SEHNR and CDR2 FQNEAQ (reference sequence). The V end was cut by 4 bases, the J end by 10 bases, with 11 bases between. The CDR3 loop is CASSYSPGEQFF. CDR3 in DNA: TGTGCCAGCAGCTATAGTCCGGGGGAGCAGTTCTTC.

V and J are TRBV20-1 and TRBJ2-7; D may be TRBD1 or TRBD2 (5 bases each). CDR1 DFQATT and CDR2 SNEGSKA come from the germline V gene (reference sequence). The CDR3 sequence is 12 residues long. Between the trimmed V and J ends, which lost 6 bases and 2 bases, there was a span of 11 bases. The DNA of the CDR3 is TGCAGTGCGGGGACCAAACCCTACGAGCAGTACTTC. It specifies CSAGTKPYEQYF.

Only a few counts were recorded for this clonotype. CDR3 residues: CASSEFVGNTEAFF. The CDR3, as DNA: TGTGCCAGCAGTGAATTCGTGGGGAACACTGAAGCTTTCTTT. The rearrangement uses TRBV6-2 or TRBV6-3 and TRBJ1-1; unclear D gene. Deletions cut 5 bases from V and 1 base from J, with 11 bases between. Germline lookup yields CDR1 MNHEY and CDR2 SVGEGT. The CDR3 extends over 14 amino acids.

This clonotype was counted ten times or more. This chain connects TRBV7-8 to TRBJ1-6, with D unresolved. Trimming shortened V by 2 bases and J by 5 bases, and 10 bases separated the two germline ends. Germline values: CDR1 SGHVS, CDR2 FQNEAQ. There are 15 residues in the CDR3. The DNA for the CDR3 is TGTGCCAGCAGCTTAACCGACGGACATAATTCACCCCTCCACTTT. This encodes CASSLTDGHNSPLHF.

In its sample, this clonotype was seen many times. Its ends do not fully match the called genes, so a read error is possible. The chain is built from TRBV3-1 and TRBJ2-5; either TRBD1 or TRBD2 may supply D (5 bases each). This CDR3 comprises 18 residues. Germline-derived CDR1 and CDR2 are LGHDT and YNNKEL (reference sequence). In nucleotides, the CDR3 is TGTGCCAGCAGCCCCGGGGCAGAAGGCTCTTTGAGGCAAGGGACCCAGTACTTC. Translating gives CASSPGAEGSLRQGTQYF.

This clonotype has ten or more counts. The chain links TRBV11-2 to TRBJ2-7; TRBD1 is a possible D gene (5 bases). The CDR3 totals 13 residues. From germline, CDR1 is SGHAT and CDR2 FQNNGV. V was clipped by 6 bases and J by 2 bases, with 11 bases between them. The CDR3 spells CASSLQETYEQYF. The CDR3 bases are TGTGCCAGCAGTTTACAGGAAACCTACGAGCAGTACTTC.